This TCR beta chain was captured in a study of Graves' ophthalmopathy and Graves' hyperthyroidism. Whole-study results and caveats: Ophthalmopathy and stable hyperthyroidism were discriminated by a 13-signature model, with roughly 86% sensitivity and 65% to 83% specificity.

Amplified material comprised TCR beta CDR3 regions derived from RNA transcripts. First-round RT-PCR with HTBI primers preceded a second-round multiplex PCR. TCRdb reanalysed the multiplex PCR reads using MiXCR and keeps one entry per CDR3 protein. The repertoire includes about 550,000 distinct CDR3 sequences, 35% to 40% of them detected once, and about 4.6% sits in the top ten. Comment on this clonotype: Its matching antigen is unknown. With a much larger clone just one base away, this may be a read error.

This CDR3 has 14 residues. The germline CDR1 and CDR2 sequences are SGHTA and FQGNSA. Eligible hyperthyroidism cases comprised new diagnoses of under 2 months' duration in individuals aged 18 to 65. This sequence originates from an adult man with Graves' hyperthyroidism. Material: peripheral blood or thyroid tissue (not recorded which). The V call is TRBV7-2, the J call TRBJ2-7; possible D gene TRBD1, 6 bases. CDR3: CVSSLGGAYYEQYF. For the CDR3, the DNA is TGTGTCAGCAGCTTAGGGGGAGCCTACTACGAGCAGTACTTC.